The 13 T cell receptor beta chains given below trace back to one sample, sequenced in a study of T-cell memory formation after mild COVID-19. TCRdb fed the 5' RACE reads into MiXCR, producing one record per CDR3 protein. The table shows more than 250,000 distinct CDR3 sequences, with around 15% occurring only once. The sequenced sample consisted of PBMCs or a T cell subset sorted from them (not recorded which). The origin of the receptors is a man aged 18 to 29 who had mild COVID-19 (a few samples of this study predate the infection). Cell type and time point are not known.

This clonotype was counted between two and nine times. V usage is TRBV5-1 and J usage is TRBJ2-2; D unresolved. Per the germline V gene, CDR1 is SGHRS and CDR2 is YFSETQ. The germline V and J ends were trimmed by 3 bases and 6 bases, with 9 bases remaining between them. The CDR3 has 13 residues. DNA for the CDR3: TGCGCCAGCAGCTCAGAGGATTCCGGGGAGCTGTTTTTT. Its protein is CASSSEDSGELFF.

This clonotype was counted ten times or more. The CDR3 bases are TGCGCCAGCAGCTTGGGGCAGCGGCTCTCCTACAATGAGCAGTTCTTC. Protein product: CASSLGQRLSYNEQFF. The gene calls are TRBV5-1 and TRBJ2-1; D might be TRBD2 (5 bases). With 0 bases removed from V and 0 bases from J, the gap between germline ends came to 10 bases. CDR3 length equals 16 residues. CDR1 and CDR2 from the germline V gene are SGHRS and YFSETQ.

The V and J genes are TRBV12-3 or TRBV12-4 and TRBJ1-1; 7 nucleotides agree with TRBD1. V lost 3 bases, J lost 11 bases, and 9 bases stayed unmatched. The CDR3 consists of 13 residues. The DNA of the CDR3 is TGTGCCAGCAGTTTCAGGCAGGGGGTTTCGGCTTTCTTT. Its translation is CASSFRQGVSAFF.

The chain uses TRBV13 and TRBJ2-7, with D uncertain. The germline CDR1 and CDR2 sequences are PRHDT and FYEKMQ (reference sequence). This CDR3 contains 12 residues. V gave up 2 bases and J gave up 5 bases, with 7 bases separating them. CDR3 in amino acids: CASSLQVDEQYF. The CDR3 DNA follows: TGTGCCAGCAGCTTACAGGTGGACGAGCAGTACTTC.

This clonotype was seen a handful of times. The chain carries TRBV6-2 or TRBV6-3 and TRBJ2-1, with 10 bases lining up with TRBD2. This CDR3 is built from 15 residues. V dropped 2 bases and J dropped 5; count of bases not matched to a gene: 3. CDR1 MNHEY and CDR2 SVGEGT come from the germline V gene. Here the CDR3 DNA reads TGTGCCAGCAGTTACCCGCTAGCGGGGGACAATGAGCAGTTCTTC. It specifies CASSYPLAGDNEQFF.

This clonotype was recorded only once. The chain links TRBV5-1 to TRBJ2-5; 8 bases are a match to TRBD2. The CDR3 spans 14 residues. Looked up from germline, CDR1 is SGHRS and CDR2 is YFSETQ. The ends lost 6 bases at V and 4 bases at J; junction bases unmatched: 8. In DNA form, the CDR3 reads TGCGCCAGCACGGGGGGGCCCATCACAGAGACCCAGTACTTC. Its translation is CASTGGPITETQYF.

This clonotype was found a few times. This chain connects TRBV4-3 to TRBJ2-1; 8 bases are a match to TRBD2. Germline-derived CDR1 and CDR2 are LGHNA and YSLEER. The CDR3 spans 15 residues. V lost 0 bases, J lost 9 bases, and 7 bases stayed unmatched. The CDR3 nucleotides are TGCGCCAGCAGCCAAGATCGGGGGGGGTATGGTGAGCAGTTCTTC. Amino acids: CASSQDRGGYGEQFF.

The chain employs TRBV6-6 and TRBJ1-2, with D perhaps matching TRBD1 (5 bases). Germline assignment: CDR1 MNHNY and CDR2 SVGAGI (reference sequence). The CDR3 length is 13 residues. V lost 5 bases to trimming and J lost 7 bases, with 14 bases between them. In DNA form, the CDR3 reads TGTGCCAGCAGTGGAGGGGCGGTGGTTGGCTACACCTTC. Its translation: CASSGGAVVGYTF.

The CDR3 nucleotides read TGCGCCAGCAGCCAAGATATTGCAGGCATACAATCCTATGGCTACACCTTC. Translation gives CASSQDIAGIQSYGYTF. The chain is built from TRBV4-3 and TRBJ1-2; D gene unclear. The CDR3 covers 17 residues. V lost 0 bases and J lost 4, with 18 bases in between. Germline CDR1 is LGHNA and CDR2 is YSLEER.

The gene calls are TRBV6-6 and TRBJ1-3, with 7 bases fitting TRBD1. The length of the CDR3 is 15 residues. Germline V gene lookup returns CDR1 MNHNY and CDR2 SVGAGI (reference sequence). The junction had 4 bases not matched to a gene; V was cut back by 2 bases and J by 3 bases. The CDR3 nucleotides read TGTGCCAGCAGTTACGCGACAGGGTTTGGAAACACCATATATTTT. It yields the protein CASSYATGFGNTIYF.

Ten or more counts support this clonotype. The CDR3 loop reads CASSLEGSSSYNEQFF. In DNA form, the CDR3 reads TGTGCCAGCAGTTTAGAAGGGAGCAGCTCCTACAATGAGCAGTTCTTC. J is TRBJ2-1 and V is TRBV12-3 or TRBV12-4, with D maybe TRBD2 (5 bases). Trimming removed 1 base from V and 0 bases from J, with 10 bases in between. The CDR3 contains 16 residues.

This chain uses TRBV20-1 with TRBJ2-3, with 7 nucleotides matching TRBD1. The V gene end was trimmed by 1 base and the J gene end by 2 bases; junction bases not matched to a gene: 6. CDR3 length: 15 amino acids. In germline, CDR1 is DFQATT, CDR2 SNEGSKA (reference sequence). This CDR3 reads CSARGSRGTTDTQYF. As DNA, the CDR3 is TGCAGTGCTAGAGGGAGCAGGGGGACCACAGATACGCAGTATTTT.

This chain uses TRBV21-1 with TRBJ1-5; the table calls TRBD1, which could not be checked here. TRBV21-1 is a pseudogene segment. This CDR3 comprises 14 residues. CDR3 sequence: CASRNPQADQPQHF. The DNA of the CDR3 is TGTGCCAGCAGAAACCCCCAGGCAGATCAGCCCCAGCATTTT.